What follows describes a single T cell receptor beta chain. This specimen belongs to a study of human versus mouse CDR3 diversity and MHC coevolution. Overall study: The immunoSEQ assay reportedly detects one in 200,000 T cells.

Profiled with immunoSEQ multiplex PCR; TCRdb holds only in-frame clones, not every one. The sample has roughly 80,000 clones; around 92% are singletons. V dropped 3 bases and J dropped 0; count of bases not matched to a gene: 8. CDR1 and CDR2 (germline): SGHRS, YFSETQ. The CDR3 extends over 16 amino acids. This chain connects TRBV5-1 to TRBJ2-5; 7 bases agree with TRBD1. This TCR came from a person between 25 and 70 years old in good health. The material sequenced was naive CD4+ T cells from blood. The subset is: CD45RO-negative CD62L-positive naive CD4 T cells. This CDR3 reads CASSSRTGSHQETQYF. CDR3 coding DNA: TGCGCCAGCAGCTCCCGGACAGGTTCGCACCAAGAGACCCAGTACTTC. Variable domain in full (rest from reference TRBV5-1 and TRBJ2-5): KAGVTQTPRYLIKTRGQQVTLSCSPISGHRSVSWYQQTPGQGLQFLFEYFSETQRNKGNFPGRFSGRQFSNSRSEMNVSTLELGDSALYLCASSSRTGSHQETQYFGPGTRLLVL.